The 5 T cell receptor beta chains given below trace back to one sample, sequenced in a study of cytomegalovirus exposure and HLA in healthy donors. PCR employed 60 Vbeta and 13 Jbeta primers. Data came from immunoSEQ multiplex PCR; TCRdb stores just in-frame clones and leaves some out. The sample lists 90,000 to 110,000 clones, roughly 13% occurring once. Sequencing input: PBMCs. The receptors were gathered from a man aged 35 to 55 in good health and CMV-seropositive.

This chain links TRBV19 with TRBJ1-2; 9 nucleotides agree with TRBD1. Germline V gives CDR1 LNHDA, CDR2 SQIVND (reference sequence). The CDR3 is made up of 14 amino acids. Losses at the gene ends were 3 bases for V and 8 bases for J; bases not matched to a gene: 7. The CDR3 region is CASSILQGALGYTF. CDR3 nucleotides: TGTGCCAGTAGTATTCTACAGGGGGCGCTCGGCTACACCTTC.

This clone has more than one count but fewer than ten. The chain combines TRBV2 with TRBJ2-2; TRBD2 matches at 7 bases. The ends lost 4 bases at V and 0 bases at J; junction bases unmatched: 5. The CDR3 is made up of 16 amino acids. From germline, CDR1 is SNHLY and CDR2 FYNNEI. CDR3 in DNA: TGTGCCAGCAGTGGGGGACTACCAACGAACACCGGGGAGCTGTTTTTT. Translating it yields CASSGGLPTNTGELFF.

The rearrangement uses TRBV7-9 and TRBJ2-2, with TRBD2 as a possible D gene (5 bases). Germline V gene data show CDR1 as SEHNR and CDR2 as FQNEAQ (reference sequence). The V gene lost 11 bases and the J gene lost 6 bases, with 13 bases spanning the gap. This CDR3 is built from 12 residues. In DNA, the CDR3 is TGTGCCTCCGGGCGGGCCGCCGGGGAGCTGTTTTTT. It is translated as CASGRAAGELFF. Full variable domain (rest looked up from reference TRBV7-9 and TRBJ2-2): DTGVSQNPRHKITKRGQNVTFRCDPISEHNRLYWYRQTLGQGPEFLTYFQNEAQLEKSRLLSDRFSAERPKGSFSTLEIQRTEQGDSAMYLCASGRAAGELFFGEGSRLTVL.

In this sample, this clone turned up a few times. This sequence joins TRBV9 and TRBJ1-3, with 7 positions matching TRBD1. The CDR3 contains 13 residues. The germline V gene has CDR1 SGDLS and CDR2 YYNGEE. V was clipped by 3 bases and J by 4 bases; unmatched bases: 1. In DNA form, the CDR3 reads TGTGCCAGCAGCGAGGGACAGGGAAACACCATATATTTT. This codes for CASSEGQGNTIYF.

V usage is TRBV27 and J usage is TRBJ2-5, with D maybe TRBD2 (6 bases). Trimming pared 5 bases from V and 1 base from J, leaving 11 bases between. The CDR3 length is 14 residues. Per germline, CDR1 MNHEY and CDR2 SMNVEV (reference sequence). The CDR3 bases are TGTGCCAGCAGTCCCGGGACTGTCCAAGAGACCCAGTACTTC. This gives the protein CASSPGTVQETQYF.